This T cell receptor (beta chain) is drawn from a study of T cell changes during pregnancy in multiple sclerosis (dated by TCRdb to between 2018 and 2021). As for the study more broadly: The study examined how the T cell repertoire changed over the course of pregnancy in women with multiple sclerosis.

Library preparation employed the immunoSEQ multiplex PCR assay. TCRdb took over this immuneACCESS table, retaining in-frame rearrangements with V and J assigned. Such tables are incomplete; in checked studies, under half of the missing clones stem from an unresolved V gene, and the remainder is unexplained. This sample lists approximately 85,000 clones; approximately 94% were detected once. The ten largest clones add up to roughly 2.5% of the sample. Points on this clone: No antigen is known for it. No much larger clonotype is one base removed from it; base qualities were not supplied.

The CDR3, from cysteine to phenylalanine, totals 16 residues. This entry keeps only the CDR3 DNA: 48 bases, framed from base 1. Based on the germline V gene (reference sequence), the CDR1 and CDR2 sequences are MNHNY and SVGAGI. After removal of 0 bases from V and 7 bases from J, the junction retains 9 bases not matched to a gene. This TCR derives from a female donor with multiple sclerosis, enrolled in a pregnancy study. Specimen: peripheral blood, collected in the third trimester of pregnancy. The chain uses TRBV6-6 and TRBJ1-2; TRBD1 lines up with 9 middle nucleotides. The CDR3 protein: CASSYSSGQGRGGYTF. The DNA reads as follows: TGTGCCAGCAGTTACTCGAGCGGACAGGGGCGGGGTGGCTACACCTTC.